Each of the 3 T cell receptor beta chains below was sequenced from the same sample in a study of blood T cell repertoires in COVID-19. Measured with immunoSEQ multiplex PCR; TCRdb has only the in-frame clones, and not every one. This sample has about 300,000 clones, with about 89% found just once. Input material: peripheral blood. These receptors all stem from a man in his late teens or twenties who had recovered from COVID-19.

This clone has only one observation. The chain employs TRBV7-6 and TRBJ1-3, with 7 positions matching TRBD1. The CDR3 length is 15 residues. Trimming removed 3 bases from V and 3 bases from J; junction bases left unmatched: 5. Germline V gene lookup returns CDR1 SGHVS and CDR2 FNYEAQ. Here the CDR3 DNA reads TGTGCCAGCAGCTTCTCCCAGGGGGGTGGAAACACCATATATTTT. Translation: CASSFSQGGGNTIYF.

This chain connects TRBV9 to TRBJ2-7, with 11 bases matching TRBD1. After removal of 3 bases from V and 6 bases from J, the junction contained 11 bases not matched to a gene. The length of the CDR3 is 16 residues. Per germline, CDR1 SGDLS and CDR2 YYNGEE. The CDR3 reads CASSGPGQGGLGEQYF. CDR3 nucleotide sequence: TGTGCCAGCAGCGGACCGGGACAGGGGGGGCTAGGCGAGCAGTACTTC. The whole variable domain, filled in from reference TRBV9 and TRBJ2-7, reads DSGVTQTPKHLITATGQRVTLRCSPRSGDLSVYWYQQSLDQGLQFLIQYYNGEERAKGNILERFSAQQFPDLHSELNLSSLELGDSALYFCASSGPGQGGLGEQYFGPGTRLTVT.

The genes are TRBV6-5 and TRBJ2-1; possible D gene TRBD1, 6 bases. Germline V gives CDR1 MNHEY, CDR2 SVGAGI. The CDR3 is 14 residues long. Trimming pared 6 bases from V and 7 bases from J, leaving 16 bases between. DNA for the CDR3: TGTGCCAGCAGCCCCAGCCCCAGGGGTAATGAGCAGTTCTTC. Encoded protein: CASSPSPRGNEQFF.